Below, 28 T cell receptor beta chains from the same sample are listed, as sequenced in a study of identical twins' blood T cells. One entry per CDR3 protein, called by TCRdb with MiXCR from the 5' RACE reads. The data hold roughly 380,000 distinct CDR3 sequences, with approximately 30% observed a single time. The sequenced sample consisted of PBMCs. These TCRs come from a woman aged 18-55 years in good health.

The rearrangement uses TRBV7-9 and TRBJ2-1; 10 bases map to TRBD2. CDR3 size: 14 residues. Trimming cost V 7 bases and J 6 bases; bases outside gene matches: 6. From germline, CDR1 is SEHNR and CDR2 FQNEAQ (reference sequence). In DNA form, the CDR3 reads TGTGCCAGCACCTCCGGGACTAGCGTCAATGAGCAGTTCTTC. The encoded protein is CASTSGTSVNEQFF. The entire variable domain, with the rest obtained from reference TRBV7-9 and TRBJ2-1, is as follows: DTGVSQNPRHKITKRGQNVTFRCDPISEHNRLYWYRQTLGQGPEFLTYFQNEAQLEKSRLLSDRFSAERPKGSFSTLEIQRTEQGDSAMYLCASTSGTSVNEQFFGPGTRLTVL.

The J gene is TRBJ2-7, the V gene TRBV20-1; D ambiguous. Germline V CDR1 and CDR2: DFQATT, SNEGSKA (reference sequence). This CDR3 comprises 13 residues. Trimming removed 3 bases from V and 2 bases from J, with 11 bases in between. In DNA form, the CDR3 reads TGCAGTGCTAGTAAAATAGGAACCTACGAGCAGTACTTC. Its translation is CSASKIGTYEQYF.

The chain employs TRBV10-2 and TRBJ2-3; no definite D call. Trimming took 7 bases from V and 1 from J, leaving 12 bases between them. Germline V lookup: CDR1 WSHSY, CDR2 SAAADI. The CDR3 covers 14 residues. For the CDR3, the DNA is TGCGCCAGCAAGCTGAAGACGGGCACAGATACGCAGTATTTT. Encoded protein: CASKLKTGTDTQYF.

Only a few counts were recorded for this clonotype. This rearrangement joins TRBV11-2 to TRBJ1-1; D unclear. This CDR3 contains 16 residues. Germline V gives CDR1 SGHAT, CDR2 FQNNGV. The ends were cut back, 1 base at V and 3 bases at J, with 15 bases in the middle. The CDR3 loop is CASSLALLTVDTEAFF. For the CDR3, the DNA is TGTGCCAGCAGCTTAGCCCTACTAACAGTGGACACTGAAGCTTTCTTT.

In regard to this clonotype: Being one base from a much bigger clone, this may be a read error. The V and J genes are TRBV6-6 and TRBJ1-5, with D unclear. The germline gives CDR1 MNHNY, CDR2 SVGAGI (reference sequence). The CDR3 spans 13 residues. The CDR3: CSSSYEETQPQHF. CDR3 bases: TGTTCCAGCAGTTACGAGGAGACACAGCCCCAGCATTTT.

This clonotype turned up a few times. The chain has TRBV6-2 or TRBV6-3 and TRBJ1-5, with TRBD1 matching 10 bases. This CDR3 comprises 19 residues. Germline assignment: CDR1 MNHEY and CDR2 SVGEGT. Germline trimming cut 2 bases from V and 3 bases from J; bases unmatched to any gene: 13. The CDR3 here is CASSYPTGTGVGDNQPQHF. DNA of the CDR3: TGTGCCAGCAGTTACCCGACCGGGACAGGGGTTGGCGACAATCAGCCCCAGCATTTT.

In this sample, this clonotype turned up a few times. The chain combines TRBV4-3 with TRBJ2-1, with D perhaps matching TRBD2 (6 bases). The CDR3 is 13 residues long. The V end lost 0 bases, the J end lost 8 bases, and 8 bases lay between the germline ends. The germline V gene encodes CDR1 LGHNA and CDR2 YSLEER. This chain's CDR3 is CASSQDRRDEQFF. In DNA, the CDR3 is TGCGCCAGCAGCCAAGATCGGAGGGATGAGCAGTTCTTC.

This clonotype was counted between two and nine times. This chain uses TRBV20-1 with TRBJ2-1, with 10 bases that match TRBD2. The CDR3 is 15 residues long. CDR1 and CDR2 (germline): DFQATT, SNEGSKA (reference sequence). The junction had 7 bases not matched to a gene; V was cut back by 5 bases and J by 3 bases. The CDR3 DNA is TGCAGTGCTCCGACTAGCGGGTCCCTCTACAATGAGCAGTTCTTC. Amino acids: CSAPTSGSLYNEQFF.

This clonotype was counted between two and nine times. The chain combines TRBV2 with TRBJ2-3; D call uncertain. The CDR3 is made up of 12 amino acids. Germline loops: CDR1 SNHLY, CDR2 FYNNEI. V lost 6 bases and J lost 5, with 9 bases in between. CDR3 DNA sequence: TGTGCCAGCAGCGAGGCGCGAGATACGCAGTATTTT. This gives the protein CASSEARDTQYF.

This clonotype was observed a few times. This chain joins TRBV12-3 or TRBV12-4 and TRBJ2-1; possibly TRBD1 for D (5 bases). The V end lost 8 bases, the J end lost 3 bases, and 17 bases lay between the germline ends. The CDR3 length is 15 residues. This CDR3 reads CASGLRQSGYNEQFF. The DNA of the CDR3 is TGTGCCAGCGGGTTAAGACAGTCGGGCTACAATGAGCAGTTCTTC.

The rearrangement links TRBV21-1 to TRBJ2-5. TRBV21-1 is a known pseudogene. The CDR3 runs 14 residues. CDR3 coding DNA: TGTGCCAGCAGCAAAGAGAAAGGTCGGGAGACCCAGTACTTC. Translated, it gives CASSKEKGRETQYF.

This clonotype was observed a handful of times. The chain joins TRBV7-2 to TRBJ2-3; 9 positions agree with TRBD2. V lost 4 bases to trimming and J lost 2 bases; unmatched junction nucleotides: 4. This CDR3 is built from 15 residues. Germline values: CDR1 SGHTA, CDR2 FQGNSA. CDR3 amino acids: CASSSSGAFTDTQYF. In nucleotides, the CDR3 is TGTGCCAGCAGCTCTAGCGGGGCGTTCACAGATACGCAGTATTTT.

The chain uses TRBV19 and TRBJ1-1; TRBD1 aligns across 8 bases. Trimming took 5 bases from V and 5 from J; bases not matched to a gene: 10. This CDR3 contains 15 residues. Germline loops: CDR1 LNHDA, CDR2 SQIVND (reference sequence). CDR3: CASSVSNRGETEAFF. For the CDR3, the DNA is TGTGCCAGTAGTGTCAGTAACAGGGGGGAGACTGAAGCTTTCTTT.

Remarks on this clonotype: With a much larger clone just one base away, this may be a read error. The J gene is TRBJ1-4, the V gene TRBV7-9; D is unresolved. The germline V gene encodes CDR1 SEHNR and CDR2 FQNEAQ (reference sequence). This CDR3 comprises 14 residues. The germline V and J ends were trimmed by 7 bases and 12 bases, with 21 bases remaining between them. CDR3 loop: CASIQPPQQRELFF. The DNA for the CDR3 is TGTGCCAGCATTCAACCCCCACAACAAAGAGAACTGTTTTTT.

The chain combines TRBV20-1 with TRBJ2-1, with TRBD2 matching over 11 bases. J lost 9 bases, V lost 8 bases, and 6 bases had no gene match. Germline V gives CDR1 DFQATT, CDR2 SNEGSKA (reference sequence). The CDR3 is made up of 12 amino acids. This CDR3 is CSTIAGGGEQFF. The CDR3 nucleotides read TGCAGTACCATAGCGGGGGGGGGTGAGCAGTTCTTC.

There are a few counts of this clonotype. The chain uses TRBV3-1 and TRBJ2-2, with D uncertain. Germline V CDR1 and CDR2: LGHDT, YNNKEL (reference sequence). Deletions cut 4 bases from V and 2 bases from J, with 14 bases between. This CDR3 is 16 amino acids long. CDR3 DNA: TGTGCCAGCAGCCCCCTGCCCGAACTCAACACCGGGGAGCTGTTTTTT. Protein: CASSPLPELNTGELFF.

The sample holds many counts of this clonotype. The gene calls are TRBV6-2 or TRBV6-3 and TRBJ2-3; 7 positions agree with TRBD1. In germline, CDR1 is MNHEY, CDR2 SVGEGT. This CDR3 has 13 residues. Germline trimming cut 6 bases from V and 0 bases from J; bases unmatched to any gene: 0. The CDR3 DNA sequence: TGTGCCAGCAGGGGACAGAGCACAGATACGCAGTATTTT. Protein product: CASRGQSTDTQYF.

This clonotype occurred a few times. CDR3 bases: TGTGCCAGCAGCCTTAGAGATCCGGGACCCTCTGGCTACACCTTC. Translation: CASSLRDPGPSGYTF. V and J are TRBV9 and TRBJ1-2; possibly TRBD1 for D (5 bases). CDR1 is SGDLS and CDR2 is YYNGEE in the germline V gene. The V and J ends lost 4 bases and 7 bases respectively, with 20 bases between them. The CDR3 spans 15 residues. The full variable domain, its missing parts supplied by reference TRBV9 and TRBJ1-2, is DSGVTQTPKHLITATGQRVTLRCSPRSGDLSVYWYQQSLDQGLQFLIQYYNGEERAKGNILERFSAQQFPDLHSELNLSSLELGDSALYFCASSLRDPGPSGYTFGSGTRLTVV.

The chain carries TRBV10-3 and TRBJ1-3; no clear D. V gave up 8 bases and J gave up 2 bases, with 10 bases separating them. The V gene's germline CDR1 is ENHRY and CDR2 SYGVKD. This CDR3 has 13 residues. CDR3 residues: CAIQKGTGNTIYF. The CDR3 DNA follows: TGTGCCATCCAAAAGGGTACTGGAAACACCATATATTTT.

This clonotype was found many times. V is TRBV14 and J is TRBJ1-4; the D is unclear. CDR1 SGHDN and CDR2 FVKESK come from the germline V gene. Between the trimmed V and J ends, which lost 1 base and 8 bases, there was a span of 14 bases. This CDR3 is built from 15 residues. The CDR3 protein is CASSQGYTLWEKLFF. DNA of the CDR3: TGTGCCAGCAGCCAAGGGTACACATTATGGGAAAAACTGTTTTTT.

This clonotype was detected only a few times. The V gene is TRBV5-1, the J gene TRBJ2-3, with D tentatively TRBD1 (6 bases). The V and J ends lost 2 bases and 8 bases respectively, with 21 bases between them. Germline CDR1 is SGHRS and CDR2 is YFSETQ. The CDR3 has 16 amino acids. CDR3 in amino acids: CASSLSRTGPTSTQYF. DNA of the CDR3: TGCGCCAGCAGCTTAAGCCGAACAGGGCCCACCTCTACGCAGTATTTT.

This clonotype appeared a few times. This rearrangement joins TRBV4-2 to TRBJ2-2; no clear D gene. The ends were cut back, 0 bases at V and 1 base at J, with 6 bases in the middle. The germline V gene encodes CDR1 LGHNA and CDR2 YNFKEQ. CDR3 length: 15 residues. The chain's CDR3 is CASSQERVNTGELFF. CDR3 coding DNA: TGTGCCAGCAGCCAAGAACGGGTGAACACCGGGGAGCTGTTTTTT.

This clonotype was seen a handful of times. The chain couples TRBV29-1 to TRBJ2-7; 9 positions agree with TRBD1. The V and J ends lost 4 bases and 3 bases, in that order; junction bases with no gene match: 7. This CDR3 is built from 14 residues. Per the germline V gene, CDR1 is SQVTM and CDR2 is ANQGSEA. This CDR3 is CSVVSRTGVYEQYF. DNA for the CDR3: TGCAGCGTTGTTTCGAGGACAGGGGTCTACGAGCAGTACTTC.

On this clonotype itself: Germline and junction disagree at one end, which may indicate a read error. The chain uses TRBV19 and TRBJ1-3, with 8 bases identical to TRBD1. Looked up from germline, CDR1 is LNHDA and CDR2 is SQIVND (reference sequence). CDR3 length: 15 residues. CDR3 amino acids: CASSMDRDSGNTIDF. CDR3 nucleotide sequence: TGTGCCAGTAGTATGGACAGGGACTCTGGAAACACCATAGATTTT.

This clonotype was recorded at least ten times. This chain connects TRBV20-1 to TRBJ1-2; D is uncertain. V was clipped by 1 base and J by 6 bases, with 6 bases between them. The CDR3 length is 11 residues. The germline CDR1 and CDR2 sequences are DFQATT and SNEGSKA (reference sequence). CDR3 coding DNA: TGCAGTGCTAGAGTAAAGGATGGCTACACCTTC. Amino acid sequence: CSARVKDGYTF.

The rearrangement uses TRBV27 and TRBJ1-6; D is possibly TRBD1 (6 bases). The CDR3 length is 15 residues. Looked up from germline, CDR1 is MNHEY and CDR2 is SMNVEV (reference sequence). The V and J ends lost 5 bases and 10 bases respectively, with 18 bases between them. The CDR3 DNA is TGTGCCAGCAGTATGAAGTGGGGGCTGGAGTCACCCCTCCACTTT. It yields the protein CASSMKWGLESPLHF.

This clonotype was seen only a few times. The chain links TRBV19 to TRBJ1-4; D possibly corresponds to TRBD1 (5 bases). From germline, CDR1 is LNHDA and CDR2 SQIVND (reference sequence). V was cut by 3 bases and J by 5 bases, with 10 bases left in between. This CDR3 has 14 amino acids. This CDR3 is CASSIRQRNEKLFF. The CDR3 coding sequence is TGTGCCAGTAGTATCCGACAGCGAAATGAAAAACTGTTTTTT.

About this clonotype itself: A junction end diverges from the germline sequence, so it may reflect a read error. The J gene is TRBJ1-1, the V gene TRBV12-5; D not resolved. Germline CDR1 and CDR2: LGHNT and FRNRAP. The CDR3 loop spans 15 amino acids. In DNA form, the CDR3 reads TGTGCTAGTGGTTTTTTTCCCGCTTTGAATACTGAAGCTTTCTTT. Amino acid sequence: CASGFFPALNTEAFF.